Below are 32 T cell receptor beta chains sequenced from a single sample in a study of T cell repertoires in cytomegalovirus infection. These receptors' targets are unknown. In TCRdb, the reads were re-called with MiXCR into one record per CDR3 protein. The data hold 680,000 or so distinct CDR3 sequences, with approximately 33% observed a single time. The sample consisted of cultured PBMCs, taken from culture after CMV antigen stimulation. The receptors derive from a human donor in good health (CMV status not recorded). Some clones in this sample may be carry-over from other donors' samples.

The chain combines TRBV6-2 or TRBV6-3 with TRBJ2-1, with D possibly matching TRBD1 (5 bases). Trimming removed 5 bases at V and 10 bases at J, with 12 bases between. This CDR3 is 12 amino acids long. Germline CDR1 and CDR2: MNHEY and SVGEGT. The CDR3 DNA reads TGTGCCAGCAGTCGACTCCGGACAGAGCAGTTCTTC. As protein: CASSRLRTEQFF.

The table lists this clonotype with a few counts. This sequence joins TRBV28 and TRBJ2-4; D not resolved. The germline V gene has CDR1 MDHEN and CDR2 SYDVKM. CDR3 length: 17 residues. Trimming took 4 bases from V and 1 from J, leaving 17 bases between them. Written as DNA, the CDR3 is TGTGCCAGCAGTTGGCACCGAAAAACCGTGGCCAAAAACATTCAGTACTTC. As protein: CASSWHRKTVAKNIQYF.

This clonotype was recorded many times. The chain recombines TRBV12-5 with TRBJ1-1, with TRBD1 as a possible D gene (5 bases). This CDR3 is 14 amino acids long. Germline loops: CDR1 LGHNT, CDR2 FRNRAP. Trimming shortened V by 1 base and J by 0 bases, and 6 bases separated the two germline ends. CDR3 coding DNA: TGTGCTAGTGGTTTGGGACAGATGAACACTGAAGCTTTCTTT. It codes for CASGLGQMNTEAFF.

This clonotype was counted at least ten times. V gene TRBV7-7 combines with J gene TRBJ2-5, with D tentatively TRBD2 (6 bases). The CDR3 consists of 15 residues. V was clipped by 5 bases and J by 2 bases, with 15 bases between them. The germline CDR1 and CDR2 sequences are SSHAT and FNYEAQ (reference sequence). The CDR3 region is CASSRDTSGQETQYF. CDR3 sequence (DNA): TGTGCCAGCAGCCGCGATACCAGCGGGCAAGAGACCCAGTACTTC.

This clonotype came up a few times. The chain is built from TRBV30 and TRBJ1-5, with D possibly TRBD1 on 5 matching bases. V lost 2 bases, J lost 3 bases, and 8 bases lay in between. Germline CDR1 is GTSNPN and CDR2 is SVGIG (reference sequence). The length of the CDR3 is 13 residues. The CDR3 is CAWSQGVNQPQHF. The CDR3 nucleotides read TGTGCCTGGAGTCAAGGGGTCAATCAGCCCCAGCATTTT.

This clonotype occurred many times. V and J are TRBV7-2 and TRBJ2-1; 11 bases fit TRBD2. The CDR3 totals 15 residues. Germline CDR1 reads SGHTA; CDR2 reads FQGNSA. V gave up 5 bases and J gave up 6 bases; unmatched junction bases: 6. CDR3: CASSNRLAGINEQFF. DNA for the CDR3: TGTGCCAGCAGCAATAGACTAGCGGGGATCAATGAGCAGTTCTTC.

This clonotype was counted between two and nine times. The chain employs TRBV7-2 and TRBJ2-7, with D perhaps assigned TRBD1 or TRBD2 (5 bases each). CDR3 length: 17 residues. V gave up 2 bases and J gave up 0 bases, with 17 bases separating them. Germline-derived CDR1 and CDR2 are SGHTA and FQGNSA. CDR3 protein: CASSLLWDQTGSYEQYF. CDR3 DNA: TGTGCCAGCAGCTTACTGTGGGACCAAACGGGCTCCTACGAGCAGTACTTC. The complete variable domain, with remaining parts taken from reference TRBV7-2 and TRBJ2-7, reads GAGVSQSPSNKVTEKGKDVELRCDPISGHTALYWYRQSLGQGLEFLIYFQGNSAPDKSGLPSDRFSAERTGGSVSTLTIQRTQQEDSAVYLCASSLLWDQTGSYEQYFGPGTRLTVT.

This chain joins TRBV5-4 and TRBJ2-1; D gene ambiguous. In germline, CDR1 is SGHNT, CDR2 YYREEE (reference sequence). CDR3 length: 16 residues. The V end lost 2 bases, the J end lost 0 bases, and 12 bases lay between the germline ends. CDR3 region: CASSLNPSSSYNEQFF. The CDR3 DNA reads TGTGCCAGCAGCTTAAACCCCTCCAGCTCCTACAATGAGCAGTTCTTC.

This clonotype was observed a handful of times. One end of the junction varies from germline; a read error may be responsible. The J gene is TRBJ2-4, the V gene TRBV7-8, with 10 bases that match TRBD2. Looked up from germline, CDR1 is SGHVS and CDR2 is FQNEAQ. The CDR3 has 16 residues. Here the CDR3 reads CASSSERGGATNIQYF. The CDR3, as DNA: TGTGCCAGCAGCTCAGAGCGGGGGGGGGCCACAAACATTCAGTACTTC.

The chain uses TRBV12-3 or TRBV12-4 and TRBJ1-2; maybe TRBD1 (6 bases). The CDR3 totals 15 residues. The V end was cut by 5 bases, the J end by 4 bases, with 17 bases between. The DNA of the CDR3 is TGTGCCAGCAGTCCCAGGGGATCCCTGGCCTATGGCTACACCTTC. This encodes CASSPRGSLAYGYTF.

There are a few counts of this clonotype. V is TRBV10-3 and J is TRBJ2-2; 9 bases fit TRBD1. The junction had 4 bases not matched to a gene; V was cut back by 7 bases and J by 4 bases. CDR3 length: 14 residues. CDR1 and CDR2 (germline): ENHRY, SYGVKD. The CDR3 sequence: CAITGTGSTGELFF. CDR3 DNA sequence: TGTGCCATCACCGGGACAGGGTCCACCGGGGAGCTGTTTTTT.

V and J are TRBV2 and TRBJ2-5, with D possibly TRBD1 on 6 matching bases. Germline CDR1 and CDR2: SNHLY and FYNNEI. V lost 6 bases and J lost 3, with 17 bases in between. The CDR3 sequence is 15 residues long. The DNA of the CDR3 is TGTGCCAGCAGCTCTAACTCGGACAGAGAAGAGACCCAGTACTTC. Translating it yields CASSSNSDREETQYF.

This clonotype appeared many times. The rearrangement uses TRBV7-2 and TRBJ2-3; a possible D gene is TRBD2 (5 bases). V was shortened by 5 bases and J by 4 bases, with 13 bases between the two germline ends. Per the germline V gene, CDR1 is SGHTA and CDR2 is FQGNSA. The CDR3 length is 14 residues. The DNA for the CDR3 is TGTGCCAGCAGCGGCGGGCCGAAACCAGATACGCAGTATTTT. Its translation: CASSGGPKPDTQYF.

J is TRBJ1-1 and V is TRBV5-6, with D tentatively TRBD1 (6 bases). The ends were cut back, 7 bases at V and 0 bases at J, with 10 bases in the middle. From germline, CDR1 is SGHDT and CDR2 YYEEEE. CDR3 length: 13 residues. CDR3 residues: CASGRGLNTEAFF. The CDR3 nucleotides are TGTGCCAGCGGCAGGGGCTTGAACACTGAAGCTTTCTTT.

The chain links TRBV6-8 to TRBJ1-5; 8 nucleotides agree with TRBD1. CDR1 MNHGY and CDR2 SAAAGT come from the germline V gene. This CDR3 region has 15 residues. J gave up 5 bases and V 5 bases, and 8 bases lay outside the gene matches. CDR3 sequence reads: CASSPHDRGDQPQHF. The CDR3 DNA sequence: TGTGCCAGCAGTCCCCACGACAGGGGTGATCAGCCCCAGCATTTT.

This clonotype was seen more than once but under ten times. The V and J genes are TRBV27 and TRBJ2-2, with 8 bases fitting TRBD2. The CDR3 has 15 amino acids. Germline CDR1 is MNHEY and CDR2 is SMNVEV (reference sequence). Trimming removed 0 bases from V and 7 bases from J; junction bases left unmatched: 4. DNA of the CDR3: TGTGCCAGCAGTTTATCGACCCTAGCGGGCGGGGAGCTGTTTTTT. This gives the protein CASSLSTLAGGELFF.

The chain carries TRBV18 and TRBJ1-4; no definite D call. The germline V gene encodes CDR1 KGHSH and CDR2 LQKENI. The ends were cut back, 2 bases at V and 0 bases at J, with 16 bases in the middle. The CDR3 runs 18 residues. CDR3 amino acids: CASSPWTPAGATNEKLFF. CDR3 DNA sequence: TGTGCCAGCTCACCATGGACTCCCGCAGGAGCAACTAATGAAAAACTGTTTTTT.

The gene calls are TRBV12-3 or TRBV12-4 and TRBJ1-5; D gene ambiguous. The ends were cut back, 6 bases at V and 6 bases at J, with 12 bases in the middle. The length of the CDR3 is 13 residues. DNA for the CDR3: TGTGCCAGCAGCCGTCGTGTAAGTCAGCCCCAGCATTTT. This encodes CASSRRVSQPQHF.

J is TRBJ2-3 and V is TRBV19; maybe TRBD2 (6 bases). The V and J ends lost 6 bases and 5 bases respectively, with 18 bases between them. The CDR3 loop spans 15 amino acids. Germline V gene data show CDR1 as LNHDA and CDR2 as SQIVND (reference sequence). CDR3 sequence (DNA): TGTGCCAGTAGAAGGGCGCCTTTGCGGGGAGATACGCAGTATTTT. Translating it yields CASRRAPLRGDTQYF.

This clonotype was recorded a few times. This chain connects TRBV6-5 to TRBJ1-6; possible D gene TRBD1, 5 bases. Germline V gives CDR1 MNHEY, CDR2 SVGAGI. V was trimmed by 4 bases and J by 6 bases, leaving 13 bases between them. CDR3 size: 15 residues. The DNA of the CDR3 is TGTGCCAGCAGTTGGGGCGGCCTGTTTAATTCACCCCTCCACTTT. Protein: CASSWGGLFNSPLHF.

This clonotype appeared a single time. The CDR3, as DNA: TGCAGTGCTGTAATGAGCGGGACCTCCTACGAGCAGTACTTC. This codes for CSAVMSGTSYEQYF. The rearrangement links TRBV20-1 to TRBJ2-7; 7 bases align to TRBD2. The CDR3 is made up of 14 amino acids. V was pared by 5 bases and J by 0 bases, with 7 bases of the junction left unmatched. Per germline, CDR1 DFQATT and CDR2 SNEGSKA (reference sequence).

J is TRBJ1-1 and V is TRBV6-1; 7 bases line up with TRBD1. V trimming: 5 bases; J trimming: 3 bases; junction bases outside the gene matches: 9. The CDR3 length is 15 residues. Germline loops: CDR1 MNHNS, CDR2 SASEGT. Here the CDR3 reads CASSLNRGRDTEAFF. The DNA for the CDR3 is TGTGCCAGCAGTTTAAACAGGGGACGCGACACTGAAGCTTTCTTT.

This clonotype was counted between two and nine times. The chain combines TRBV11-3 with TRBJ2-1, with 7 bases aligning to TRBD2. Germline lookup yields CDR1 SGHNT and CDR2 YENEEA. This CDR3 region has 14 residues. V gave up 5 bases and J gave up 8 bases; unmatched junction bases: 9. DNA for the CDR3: TGTGCCAGCAGCCACCGGGGAGGGCCGGATGAGCAGTTCTTC. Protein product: CASSHRGGPDEQFF.

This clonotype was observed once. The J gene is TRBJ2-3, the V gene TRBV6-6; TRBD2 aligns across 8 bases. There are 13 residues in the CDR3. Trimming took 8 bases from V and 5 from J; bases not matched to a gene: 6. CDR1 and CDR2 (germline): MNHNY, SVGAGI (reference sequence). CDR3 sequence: CASVAGMVDTQYF. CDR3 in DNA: TGTGCCAGCGTAGCGGGGATGGTAGATACGCAGTATTTT.

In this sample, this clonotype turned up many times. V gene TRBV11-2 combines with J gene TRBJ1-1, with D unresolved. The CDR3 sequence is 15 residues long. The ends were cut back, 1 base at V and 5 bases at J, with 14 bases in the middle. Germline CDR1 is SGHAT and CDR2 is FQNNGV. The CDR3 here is CASSLGADFLTEAFF. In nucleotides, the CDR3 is TGTGCCAGCAGCTTAGGGGCCGACTTCCTGACTGAAGCTTTCTTT.

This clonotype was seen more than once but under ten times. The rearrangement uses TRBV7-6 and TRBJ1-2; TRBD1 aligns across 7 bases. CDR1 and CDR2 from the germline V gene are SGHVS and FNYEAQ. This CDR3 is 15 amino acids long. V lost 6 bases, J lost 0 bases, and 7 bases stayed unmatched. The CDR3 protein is CASSPRQGSNYGYTF. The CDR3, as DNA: TGTGCCAGCAGTCCACGACAGGGCTCTAACTATGGCTACACCTTC.

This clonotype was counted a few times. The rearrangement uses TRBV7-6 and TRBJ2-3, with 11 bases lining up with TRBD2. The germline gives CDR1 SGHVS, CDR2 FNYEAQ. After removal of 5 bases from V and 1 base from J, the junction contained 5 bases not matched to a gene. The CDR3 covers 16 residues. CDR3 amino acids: CASSRLLAGGTDTQYF. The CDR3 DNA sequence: TGTGCCAGCAGCCGCCTACTAGCGGGGGGCACAGATACGCAGTATTTT.

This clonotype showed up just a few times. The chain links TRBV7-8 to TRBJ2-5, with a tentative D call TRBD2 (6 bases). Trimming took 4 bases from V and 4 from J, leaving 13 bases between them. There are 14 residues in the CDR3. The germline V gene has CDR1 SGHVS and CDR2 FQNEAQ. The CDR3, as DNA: TGTGCCAGCAGCTGGAGGGACCCTACAGAGACCCAGTACTTC. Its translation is CASSWRDPTETQYF. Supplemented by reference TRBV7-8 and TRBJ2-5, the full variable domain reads GAGVSQSPRYKVAKRGQDVALRCDPISGHVSLFWYQQALGQGPEFLTYFQNEAQLDKSGLPSDRFFAERPEGSVSTLKIQRTQQEDSAVYLCASSWRDPTETQYFGPGTRLLVL.

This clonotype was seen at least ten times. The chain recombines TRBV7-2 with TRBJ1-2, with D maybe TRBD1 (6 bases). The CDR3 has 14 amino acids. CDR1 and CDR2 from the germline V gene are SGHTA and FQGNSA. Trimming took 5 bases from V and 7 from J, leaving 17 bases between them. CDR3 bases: TGTGCCAGCAGCAAGGGGGTGGGGTCGGGTGGCTACACCTTC. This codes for CASSKGVGSGGYTF.

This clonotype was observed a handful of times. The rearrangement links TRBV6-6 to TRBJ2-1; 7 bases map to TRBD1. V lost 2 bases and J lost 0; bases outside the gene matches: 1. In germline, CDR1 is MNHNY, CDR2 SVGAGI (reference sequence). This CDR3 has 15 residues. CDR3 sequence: CASSYGDSSYNEQFF. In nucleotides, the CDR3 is TGTGCCAGCAGTTACGGGGACAGCTCCTACAATGAGCAGTTCTTC.

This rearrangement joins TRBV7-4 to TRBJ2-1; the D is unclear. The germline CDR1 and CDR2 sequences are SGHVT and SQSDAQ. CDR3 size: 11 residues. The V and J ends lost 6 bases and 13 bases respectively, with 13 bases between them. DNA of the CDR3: TGTGCCAGCAGACTTGTTAGTGGTCAGTTCTTC. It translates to CASRLVSGQFF.

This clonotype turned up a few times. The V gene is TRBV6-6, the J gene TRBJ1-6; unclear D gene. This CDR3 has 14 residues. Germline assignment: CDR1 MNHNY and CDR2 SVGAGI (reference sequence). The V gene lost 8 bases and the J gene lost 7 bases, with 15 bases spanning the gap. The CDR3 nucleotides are TGTGCCAGCGTCGACTCCGGGTCCAATTCACCCCTCCACTTT. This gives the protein CASVDSGSNSPLHF.